Listed here is a single TCR beta chain. Its antigen is currently not known. No qualities accompany the bases; no much larger clone lies one base away. The collaborating institutions used their own protocols to collect whole blood in K2EDTA tubes. For TCRbeta analysis, collaborators shipped samples as frozen whole blood, isolated PBMCs, or DNA extracted from either of those sample types. The sample comes from a study of blood T cell repertoires in COVID-19 (dated by TCRdb to the early 2020s). For the study in its entirety: Samples from collaborators originated in the United States, Italy and Spain and spanned both the acute and convalescent phases of COVID-19. The prospective study material was composed of cDNA or gDNA derived from T cells, B-cell-depleted T cells, or PBMCs. Subjects who had been exposed to COVID-19, were actively infected with it, or had recovered from it provided the deeply sampled blood TCRbeta repertoires that made up the dataset. The repertoires were made available in a free public database intended to serve as a resource for research on the immune response to SARS-CoV-2. The samples were drawn from the first 160 participants of the ongoing ImmuneRACE study and from 950 to 1,500 subjects provided by 6 global collaborators. The sample metadata nearly always contained a de-identified subject ID, COVID-19 status, age in years and sex. Where available, HLA class I and class II types were taken from metadata supplied by the sample provider and were not determined by assay-based typing.

TCRbeta CDR3 regions were amplified from genomic DNA using the immunoSEQ Assay, a bias-controlled multiplex PCR. The published analysis was carried out like this. Nucleated cell counts per sample were estimated from amplification of reference gene primers within the assay. Sequence reads were collapsed and filtered to measure the absolute abundance of every unique TCRbeta CDR3 rearrangement. For each sample, productive Simpson clonality was calculated by taking the square root of Simpson's diversity index across productive rearrangements. The source is immuneACCESS, and TCRdb retained only in-frame sequences with V and J called. Part of the clones is not carried over; for the studies checked, unresolved V genes explain less than half of this, and the remainder is unexplained. V, J and clone size derive from that table, while D and trimming were established from the DNA sequence. The sample table records about 130,000 clones; around three quarters of these occur just once. Roughly 10% of the sample belongs to the ten largest clones.

Study-level results and caveats: How much clinical and demographic metadata was included differed by source and by participant, and the metadata was provided uncurated.

This receptor was obtained from a human donor in a cohort sampled during active COVID-19. The material sequenced was peripheral blood.

The DNA sequence follows: TGTGCCAGCAGCGTAGCGCAGGGCTACGAGCAGTACTTC. Translated, this gives CASSVAQGYEQYF. The rearrangement combines TRBV9 with TRBJ2-7; TRBD1 could be the D gene, as 5 bases match. Between the V and J ends, shortened by 0 bases and 3 bases respectively, the junction contains 7 bases. Reading from cysteine to phenylalanine, the CDR3 counts 13 amino acids. CDR3 DNA only is kept here, 39 bases in frame from base 1. CDR1 is given as SGDLS and CDR2 as YYNGEE, both from the germline V gene. The reference TRBV9 and TRBJ2-7 proteins fill in what lies around the CDR3, so the full variable domain reads DSGVTQTPKHLITATGQRVTLRCSPRSGDLSVYWYQQSLDQGLQFLIQYYNGEERAKGNILERFSAQQFPDLHSELNLSSLELGDSALYFCASSVAQGYEQYFGPGTRLTVT.